The 5 T cell receptor beta chains in this list originate from one sample, sequenced in a study of control samples from healthy donors and cancer patients. Sequencing was performed with immunoSEQ multiplex PCR; in TCRdb, only in-frame clones are kept and a portion is missing. The table has around 100,000 clones, around 88% seen once. The specimen sequenced was blood. The receptors originated from a young man in good health.

This rearrangement joins TRBV7-3 to TRBJ2-2, with a possible D match to TRBD2 (5 bases). The length of the CDR3 is 14 residues. V was trimmed by 4 bases and J by 5 bases, leaving 11 bases between them. The germline V gene encodes CDR1 SGHTA and CDR2 FQGTGA. The CDR3 DNA is TGTGCCAGCAGCTATAAGCGCGGGACCGGGGAGCTGTTTTTT. Amino acid sequence: CASSYKRGTGELFF.

This rearrangement joins TRBV5-1 to TRBJ2-5; 13 bases align to TRBD2. CDR3 length: 14 residues. The germline CDR1 and CDR2 sequences are SGHRS and YFSETQ. V gave up 4 bases and J gave up 5 bases; unmatched junction bases: 2. CDR3 loop: CASSKTSGRETQYF. CDR3 nucleotides: TGCGCCAGCAGCAAGACTAGCGGGAGGGAGACCCAGTACTTC. Filled out from reference TRBV5-1 and TRBJ2-5, the complete variable domain reads KAGVTQTPRYLIKTRGQQVTLSCSPISGHRSVSWYQQTPGQGLQFLFEYFSETQRNKGNFPGRFSGRQFSNSRSEMNVSTLELGDSALYLCASSKTSGRETQYFGPGTRLLVL.

The genes are TRBV5-5 and TRBJ1-4; D is unclear. With 0 bases removed from V and 4 bases from J, the gap between germline ends came to 4 bases. The CDR3 is 13 residues long. In germline, CDR1 is SGHKS, CDR2 YYEKEE (reference sequence). The CDR3 DNA is TGTGCCAGCAGCTTGGGGGTTAATGAAAAACTGTTTTTT. The encoded protein is CASSLGVNEKLFF.

The chain has TRBV29-1 and TRBJ2-2; D call uncertain. This CDR3 is built from 12 residues. V dropped 4 bases and J dropped 4 bases, with 7 bases sitting between them. CDR1 and CDR2 (germline): SQVTM, ANQGSEA. CDR3 protein: CSVGRSTGELFF. CDR3 DNA: TGCAGCGTTGGTCGGAGCACCGGGGAGCTGTTTTTT.

V gene TRBV29-1 combines with J gene TRBJ2-6, with D tentatively TRBD1 (6 bases). Trimming took off 6 bases at V and 1 base at J, with 10 bases between the two ends. This CDR3 is 14 amino acids long. Per germline, CDR1 SQVTM and CDR2 ANQGSEA. The CDR3 here is CSVQTGSGANVLTF. The CDR3 coding sequence is TGCAGCGTACAAACAGGGTCTGGGGCCAACGTCCTGACTTTC.